One sample yielded the 8 T cell receptor beta chains listed below, sequenced in a study of cytomegalovirus exposure and HLA in healthy donors (dated by TCRdb to 2017 to 2019). Receptor amplification or capture employed the immunoSEQ multiplex PCR assay. The multiplex PCR relied on a mix of 60 forward primers for TCR Vbeta segments and 13 reverse primers for TCR Jbeta segments. TCRdb's version of the immuneACCESS table is confined to in-frame rearrangements and falls short of the full clone set. An unresolved V gene accounts for under half of the shortfall where checked; the remainder is of unknown origin. The sample profile shows some 150,000 clones; approximately 79% of them were found once. Of the sample, approximately 1.4% falls within the top ten clones. The specimen sequenced was PBMCs. The receptor set was obtained from a man in his fifties or sixties in good health and CMV-seronegative.

The table lists this clone with a count of one. The rearrangement links TRBV5-1 to TRBJ2-2, with 7 bases identical to TRBD2. Germline-derived CDR1 and CDR2 are SGHRS and YFSETQ. The V and J ends lost 2 bases and 6 bases, in that order; junction bases with no gene match: 7. The CDR3 totals 15 residues. CDR3 bases: TGCGCCAGCAGCTTTAGCGTGGCGGGGGCCGGGGAGCTGTTTTTT. Translated, it gives CASSFSVAGAGELFF.

The rearrangement joins TRBV14 to TRBJ2-1, with unresolved D. The germline CDR1 and CDR2 sequences are SGHDN and FVKESK. The CDR3 totals 15 residues. Trimming left V 3 bases short and J 4 bases short, with 13 bases between. The CDR3 DNA sequence: TGTGCCAGCAGCCAGACAAAGACCCCGTACAATGAGCAGTTCTTC. It codes for CASSQTKTPYNEQFF.

CDR3 residues: CSVEMDRGTNQPQHF. As DNA, the CDR3 is TGCAGCGTTGAAATGGACAGGGGAACGAATCAGCCCCAGCATTTT. This chain links TRBV29-1 with TRBJ1-5; 9 bases are shared with TRBD1. V lost 2 bases to trimming and J lost 4 bases; unmatched junction nucleotides: 6. The germline V gene encodes CDR1 SQVTM and CDR2 ANQGSEA. This CDR3 contains 15 residues.

The V gene is TRBV9, the J gene TRBJ2-5, with TRBD2 identical over 7 bases. The junction had 8 bases not matched to a gene; V was cut back by 4 bases and J by 5 bases. Per germline, CDR1 SGDLS and CDR2 YYNGEE. CDR3 length: 14 amino acids. CDR3 nucleotides: TGTGCCAGCAGCCCCCCTGGTAGCGGGGAGACCCAGTACTTC. Protein: CASSPPGSGETQYF. Full variable domain (remainder filled in from reference TRBV9 and TRBJ2-5): DSGVTQTPKHLITATGQRVTLRCSPRSGDLSVYWYQQSLDQGLQFLIQYYNGEERAKGNILERFSAQQFPDLHSELNLSSLELGDSALYFCASSPPGSGETQYFGPGTRLLVL.

The chain employs TRBV2 and TRBJ1-4; 8 nucleotides match TRBD1. The V gene end was trimmed by 8 bases and the J gene end by 10 bases; junction bases not matched to a gene: 15. This CDR3 is 15 amino acids long. Germline V gives CDR1 SNHLY, CDR2 FYNNEI. The CDR3 protein is CASETGGTGGGKLFF. The CDR3 bases are TGTGCCAGCGAAACCGGGGGGACAGGAGGGGGAAAACTGTTTTTT.

V and J are TRBV11-2 and TRBJ2-5, with 8 bases aligning to TRBD2. The trim removed 4 bases at V and 5 bases at J, leaving 15 bases unmatched. From germline, CDR1 is SGHAT and CDR2 FQNNGV. The CDR3 has 17 amino acids. CDR3 nucleotides: TGTGCCAGCAGCTCAAGGTCGGGGGGGGCAGTTGGTGAGACCCAGTACTTC. As protein: CASSSRSGGAVGETQYF.

The genes are TRBV19 and TRBJ1-3; D is possibly TRBD1 (6 bases). Germline V gene sequence: CDR1 LNHDA, CDR2 SQIVND (reference sequence). V lost 6 bases and J 0 bases, leaving 15 bases between the germline ends. The CDR3 contains 16 residues. CDR3 loop: CASSRRRDNSGNTIYF. The CDR3 DNA follows: TGTGCCAGTAGCCGCCGTCGGGACAACTCTGGAAACACCATATATTTT.

The genes are TRBV27 and TRBJ1-2; unclear D gene. The CDR3 sequence is 15 residues long. The V end was cut by 4 bases, the J end by 8 bases, with 20 bases between. Germline V CDR1 and CDR2: MNHEY, SMNVEV (reference sequence). This CDR3 is CASSSRLELTVGYTF. CDR3 DNA: TGTGCCAGCAGTTCCCGACTCGAGTTGACGGTAGGCTACACCTTC.